A single sample is the source of the 18 T cell receptor beta chains below, sequenced in a study of identical twins. TCRdb itself ran the 5' RACE reads through MiXCR, one entry per CDR3 protein. The data show approximately 500,000 distinct CDR3 sequences, with roughly 15% seen just once and roughly 0.4% held by the top ten. These data were also filed under a second study, of yellow fever vaccine responses in identical twins.

Source material: CD4+ T cells sorted from blood. The receptor source for this set is a woman aged 18-35 years in good health.

The rearrangement uses TRBV5-6 and TRBJ1-1, with a possible D match to TRBD1 (5 bases). The CDR3 loop spans 12 amino acids. The ends were cut back, 3 bases at V and 6 bases at J, with 9 bases in the middle. Germline assignment: CDR1 SGHDT and CDR2 YYEEEE. In nucleotides, the CDR3 is TGTGCCAGCAGCTCTTGGGGGTCTGAAGCTTTCTTT. This codes for CASSSWGSEAFF.

This clonotype was seen only a few times. This sequence joins TRBV10-2 and TRBJ2-2; 8 bases match TRBD2. V shed 2 bases and J 0 bases; nucleotides not matched to a gene: 8. From germline, CDR1 is WSHSY and CDR2 SAAADI. The CDR3 covers 18 residues. The chain's CDR3 is CASSEGRSGRANTGELFF. CDR3 nucleotide sequence: TGCGCCAGCAGTGAGGGGAGAAGCGGGAGAGCGAACACCGGGGAGCTGTTTTTT.

The J gene is TRBJ2-3, the V gene TRBV7-9; the D call may be TRBD1 or TRBD2 (5 bases each). CDR1 SEHNR and CDR2 FQNEAQ come from the germline V gene (reference sequence). CDR3 length: 15 residues. V gave up 5 bases and J gave up 0 bases, with 12 bases separating them. The CDR3 nucleotides are TGTGCCAGCAGCCCCGGGGCGAGAAGCACAGATACGCAGTATTTT. This translates into CASSPGARSTDTQYF.

This clonotype was seen more than once but under ten times. This sequence joins TRBV11-2 and TRBJ2-7; D call uncertain. The CDR3 sequence is 12 residues long. V was pared by 1 base and J by 5 bases, with 6 bases between. Germline values: CDR1 SGHAT, CDR2 FQNNGV. The CDR3 sequence is CASSLGINEQYV. CDR3 bases: TGTGCCAGCAGCTTAGGGATCAACGAGCAGTACGTC.

The chain employs TRBV28 and TRBJ1-5; TRBD1 is a possible D gene (5 bases). With 6 bases removed from V and 9 bases from J, the gap between germline ends came to 15 bases. Germline V gene lookup returns CDR1 MDHEN and CDR2 SYDVKM. The CDR3 loop spans 13 amino acids. CDR3 sequence: CASRRGPGGPQHF. The DNA of the CDR3 is TGTGCCAGCAGGAGGGGACCGGGTGGGCCCCAGCATTTT.

This rearrangement joins TRBV20-1 to TRBJ2-7, with D unresolved. The CDR3 loop spans 12 amino acids. CDR1 and CDR2 (germline): DFQATT, SNEGSKA (reference sequence). V was trimmed by 0 bases and J by 3 bases, leaving 6 bases between them. The CDR3 bases are TGCAGTGCTAGAGATCGTAACTACGAGCAGTACGTC. Translated, it gives CSARDRNYEQYV.

This clonotype was observed a handful of times. The V gene is TRBV12-5, the J gene TRBJ1-4, with D unresolved. Germline V CDR1 and CDR2: LGHNT, FRNRAP. The ends were cut back, 2 bases at V and 11 bases at J, with 15 bases in the middle. The CDR3 is 14 residues long. The CDR3, as DNA: TGTGCTAGTGGTTTGATGCCGACCTCACTTAAACTGTTTTTT. Translated: CASGLMPTSLKLFF. The variable domain in full, with the rest retrieved from reference TRBV12-5 and TRBJ1-4, is DARVTQTPRHKVTEMGQEVTMRCQPILGHNTVFWYRQTMMQGLELLAYFRNRAPLDDSGMPKDRFSAEMPDATLATLKIQPSEPRDSAVYFCASGLMPTSLKLFFGSGTQLSVL.

The chain has TRBV20-1 and TRBJ2-2; D is tentatively TRBD1 or TRBD2 (5 bases each). V lost 4 bases, J lost 5 bases, and 14 bases lay in between. Germline assignment: CDR1 DFQATT and CDR2 SNEGSKA (reference sequence). The CDR3 is 14 residues long. CDR3: CSATQGVGTGELFF. The CDR3 DNA is TGCAGTGCTACGCAGGGAGTTGGAACCGGGGAGCTGTTTTTT.

In its sample, this clonotype was seen a few times. J is TRBJ2-1 and V is TRBV20-1, with TRBD2 identical over 11 bases. The CDR3 loop spans 18 amino acids. V was pared by 3 bases and J by 0 bases, with 10 bases of the junction left unmatched. Per the germline V gene, CDR1 is DFQATT and CDR2 is SNEGSKA (reference sequence). The CDR3 bases are TGCAGTGCTAGGGGGTCTGTTACTAGCGGGAGCTCCTACAATGAGCAGTTCTTC. It yields the protein CSARGSVTSGSSYNEQFF.

This sequence joins TRBV11-2 and TRBJ2-3; 8 positions agree with TRBD1. Per the germline V gene, CDR1 is SGHAT and CDR2 is FQNNGV. The CDR3 totals 15 residues. J lost 1 base, V lost 5 bases, and 5 bases had no gene match. CDR3 sequence: CASSTQGAGTDTQYF. CDR3 coding DNA: TGTGCCAGCAGCACCCAGGGGGCTGGCACAGATACGCAGTATTTT.

The chain carries TRBV4-1 and TRBJ2-3, with TRBD2 identical over 11 bases. V lost 4 bases to trimming and J lost 2 bases; unmatched junction nucleotides: 11. Germline V gene sequence: CDR1 MGHRA, CDR2 YSYEKL. CDR3 size: 18 residues. The CDR3: CASSLAATSGSITDTQYF. CDR3 nucleotide sequence: TGCGCCAGCAGCCTAGCTGCTACTAGCGGGAGCATCACAGATACGCAGTATTTT.

J is TRBJ2-1 and V is TRBV5-1; D gene unclear. V lost 3 bases and J 9 bases, leaving 13 bases between the germline ends. Germline V gene data show CDR1 as SGHRS and CDR2 as YFSETQ. This CDR3 region has 13 residues. The CDR3 nucleotides are TGCGCCAGCAGCTCCGGACCCCCGGGTGAGCAGTTCTTC. Residues: CASSSGPPGEQFF. Drawing the rest from reference TRBV5-1 and TRBJ2-1, the complete variable domain is KAGVTQTPRYLIKTRGQQVTLSCSPISGHRSVSWYQQTPGQGLQFLFEYFSETQRNKGNFPGRFSGRQFSNSRSEMNVSTLELGDSALYLCASSSGPPGEQFFGPGTRLTVL.

The table lists this clonotype with a few counts. V and J are TRBV14 and TRBJ2-7; D possibly uses TRBD1 or TRBD2 (5 bases each). Germline CDR1 is SGHDN and CDR2 is FVKESK. The CDR3 has 15 residues. The ends were cut back, 2 bases at V and 7 bases at J, with 18 bases in the middle. In DNA, the CDR3 is TGTGCCAGCAGCCAAACCCGGGACGGTGCTGAAGAGCAGTACTTC. Protein product: CASSQTRDGAEEQYF.

In this sample, this clonotype turned up a few times. In DNA, the CDR3 is TGTGCCACCACCGACCCAAGCTCCTACAATGAGCAGTTCTTC. This codes for CATTDPSSYNEQFF. The rearrangement joins TRBV24-1 to TRBJ2-1, with D uncertain. The V and J ends lost 8 bases and 0 bases respectively, with 10 bases between them. The CDR3 runs 14 residues. From germline, CDR1 is KGHDR and CDR2 SFDVKD.

This clonotype has just a few counts. V is TRBV20-1 and J is TRBJ2-3, with 7 bases fitting TRBD1. The CDR3 totals 15 residues. Germline V gene data show CDR1 as DFQATT and CDR2 as SNEGSKA (reference sequence). Unmatched junction bases numbered 8, after V lost 3 bases and J lost 2 bases. CDR3 sequence: CSAREIQGPTDTQYF. The CDR3, as DNA: TGCAGTGCTAGGGAAATACAGGGGCCCACAGATACGCAGTATTTT.

V gene TRBV24-1 combines with J gene TRBJ2-1; D may be TRBD2 (6 bases). Germline CDR1 is KGHDR and CDR2 is SFDVKD. V was trimmed by 1 base and J by 9 bases, leaving 15 bases between them. This CDR3 is built from 15 residues. The CDR3 protein is CATSDFRGRSSEQFF. The CDR3 DNA reads as TGTGCCACCAGTGATTTTCGGGGGAGGAGTAGTGAGCAGTTCTTC.

The chain recombines TRBV20-1 with TRBJ2-1; D is ambiguous. The CDR3 length is 13 residues. Germline V gene data show CDR1 as DFQATT and CDR2 as SNEGSKA (reference sequence). Trimming took 6 bases from V and 7 from J, leaving 16 bases between them. CDR3 sequence (DNA): TGCAGTGCCAAAGACCCAAGCAGGAATGAGCAGTTCTTC. It encodes CSAKDPSRNEQFF.

This clonotype was detected a few times. The genes are TRBV20-1 and TRBJ1-5, with 7 bases identical to TRBD1. Germline-derived CDR1 and CDR2 are DFQATT and SNEGSKA (reference sequence). The CDR3 extends over 14 amino acids. V lost 2 bases, J lost 2 bases, and 3 bases stayed unmatched. Written as DNA, the CDR3 is TGCAGTGCTAGACACACAGGGGGCAATCAGCCCCAGCATTTT. Residues: CSARHTGGNQPQHF.